These T cell receptor beta chains were read from a single sample in a study of blood T cell repertoires in COVID-19. The table came from immunoSEQ multiplex PCR; TCRdb's copy has only in-frame clones and leaves some out. This sample has 70,000 to 95,000 clones; 81% occur once, and the top ten carry around 20%. Sample: peripheral blood. These receptors were obtained from a woman between 65 and 79 years old with acute or convalescent COVID-19. Both conserved end residues are part of each CDR3. A D gene is named only where the DNA matches it firmly. The size entry is marked missing in some rows and otherwise reads once, few, many or a size class.

size	V	length	J	D	DNA	CDR3
once	TRBV7-3	14	TRBJ1-1	NA	TGTGCCAGCAGCCCGACACCGCTGAACACTGAAGCTTTCTTT	CASSPTPLNTEAFF
NA	TRBV19	19	TRBJ1-2	TRBD1	TGTGCCAGTAGTATTAGGCCTCCCAGGGGGCTTAGGTTCGGCTATGGCTACACCTTC	CASSIRPPRGLRFGYGYTF
NA	TRBV28	13	TRBJ2-2	NA	TGTGCCAGCGCCGGGGTTAGATTCGGGGAGCTGTTTTTT	CASAGVRFGELFF
NA	TRBV24-1	15	TRBJ2-3	NA	TGTGCCACCAGTCACAGGGAAGAAATTACAGATACGCAGTATTTT	CATSHREEITDTQYF
NA	TRBV27	15	TRBJ2-1	TRBD2	TGTGCCAGCAGTTTAGTACTAGCGGGAGGGCCTGAGCAGTTCTTC	CASSLVLAGGPEQFF
NA	TRBV24-1	16	TRBJ2-5	TRBD2	TGTGCCACCAGTGATTTACTAGCGGGAGGTCAAGAGACCCAGTACTTC	CATSDLLAGGQETQYF
NA	TRBV5-1	14	TRBJ1-4	NA	TGCGCCAGCAGCTTGGATTGGGGCGGTGAAAAACTGTTTTTT	CASSLDWGGEKLFF
many	TRBV6-4	15	TRBJ2-6	NA	TGTGCCAGCAGTGACTCGAGCTCTGGGGCCAACGTCCTGACTTTC	CASSDSSSGANVLTF
NA	TRBV27	14	TRBJ2-2	TRBD2	TGTGCCAGCAGTTTAAGGGAGCTAGCGGGAGGGCTGTTTTTT	CASSLRELAGGLFF
NA	TRBV6-6	15	TRBJ1-2	TRBD1	TGTGCCAGCAGTCCGACAGGGGCCATATACTATGGCTACACCTTC	CASSPTGAIYYGYTF
NA	TRBV29-1	11	TRBJ1-4	TRBD1	TGCAGCGTAGGACAGGTCCGCGGGATTTTTTTT	CSVGQVRGIFF
NA	TRBV2	12	TRBJ2-7	NA	TGTGCCAGCAGTGGCGACTTCTACGAGCAGTACTTC	CASSGDFYEQYF
NA	TRBV6-1	14	TRBJ2-5	TRBD1	TGTGCCAGCAGTGACAGGACAGGGATGGAGACCCAGTACTTC	CASSDRTGMETQYF
NA	TRBV4-1	15	TRBJ2-1	TRBD2	TGCGCCAGCAGCCAAGAGGCGGGAGTGCAAGATGAGCAGTTCTTC	CASSQEAGVQDEQFF
NA	TRBV28	14	TRBJ2-7	NA	TGTGCCAGCAGTTTACGGGACAACTCCTACGAGCAGTACTTC	CASSLRDNSYEQYF
NA	TRBV25-1	11	TRBJ1-1	TRBD1	TGTGCCAGCAGGACAGGGGGTGAAGCTTTCTTT	CASRTGGEAFF